This T cell receptor beta chain was found in a study of technical replicates of blood from a handful of donors. Repertoires were generated with immunoSEQ multiplex PCR, while TCRdb's copy carries only in-frame clones and drops some. The table records 80,000 to 100,000 clones, 90% to 97% of them present only once. This CDR3 is built from 15 residues. Germline V gene sequence: CDR1 MDHEN, CDR2 SYDVKM. Trimming took 4 bases from V and 1 from J, leaving 13 bases between them. This clonotype was obtained from a human donor in good health. The sample consisted of T cells isolated from PBMCs. The rearrangement uses TRBV28 and TRBJ2-5; D might be TRBD1 (5 bases). This CDR3 reads CASSSIVGAQETQYF. In DNA, the CDR3 is TGTGCCAGCAGTTCCATAGTTGGGGCCCAAGAGACCCAGTACTTC.